A selection of T cell receptor beta chains follows, all from one sample in a study of Ad26.COV2.S vaccination and SARS-CoV-2 variants. Assay: immunoSEQ multiplex PCR; the TCRdb copy retains only in-frame clones and omits some. The sample holds hundreds of thousands of clones, roughly 90% seen once. Sequencing was performed on peripheral blood, taken in a trial of Ad26.COV2.S vaccine versus placebo. These receptors all come from a person aged 18 to 59 who received the Ad26.COV2.S COVID-19 vaccine or a placebo. Each CDR3 is given with its conserved first and last residue. D genes are given only for firm matches. Clone size, where shown, is once, few, many, or a class for clones that have expanded.

>NA|TRBJ1-1|TRBV4-1|NA
TGCGCCAGCAGCTTGACAGCGAACACTGAAGCTTTCTTT
CASSLTANTEAFF
>NA|TRBJ1-1|TRBV5-1|NA
TGCGCCAGCAGCTTGGCCTCACAGAGTGAAGCTTTCTTT
CASSLASQSEAFF
>TRBD2|TRBJ2-3|TRBV13|NA
TGTGCCAGCAGCGCCCGACTAGCGGGAGGGCCGTGGGGCACAGATACGCAGTATTTT
CASSARLAGGPWGTDTQYF
>TRBD1|TRBJ2-7|TRBV7-8|NA
TGTGCCAGCAGCTTGGGACAGGGGGCTGGAGAGCAGTACTTC
CASSLGQGAGEQYF
>NA|TRBJ1-1|TRBV10-3|NA
TGTGCCATCAGTGATGGGATAGGAGCTTTCTTT
CAISDGIGAFF
>TRBD2|TRBJ2-1|TRBV7-2|NA
TGTGCCAGCAGGGGGGTTCTAGCGGGAGTGGCTGAGCAGTTCTTC
CASRGVLAGVAEQFF
>NA|TRBJ2-7|TRBV7-2|NA
TGTGCCAGCAGTCCCACCCCCAGGGTCTCCGAGCAGTACTTC
CASSPTPRVSEQYF
>NA|TRBJ1-3|TRBV5-6|once
TGTGCCAGCAGCTTGGTGGCAGGGAGCTCTGGAAACACCATATATTTT
CASSLVAGSSGNTIYF
>NA|TRBJ1-1|TRBV28|NA
TGTGCCAGCAGTCAAAGACTCCCCCCATCGAACACTGAAGCTTTCTTT
CASSQRLPPSNTEAFF
>TRBD2|TRBJ2-7|TRBV5-6|NA
TGTGCCAGCAGCTCTGCGGGGGTCGTCTACGAGCAGTACTTC
CASSSAGVVYEQYF
>NA|TRBJ2-3|TRBV11-3|NA
TGTGCCAGCAGCTTAGGTGGCAGTATGGTAGATACGCAGTATTTT
CASSLGGSMVDTQYF
>NA|TRBJ2-4|TRBV19|NA
TGTGCCCCTAACTCGGTCGCCAAAAACATTCAGTACTTC
CAPNSVAKNIQYF